This T cell receptor beta chain was identified during a study of T cell responses to AZD1222 COVID-19 vaccine. Germline CDR1 LNHDA, CDR2 SQIVND (reference sequence). J lost 3 bases, V lost 5 bases, and 11 bases had no gene match. This CDR3 region has 16 residues. Produced via immunoSEQ multiplex PCR; TCRdb's table is partial and in-frame only. The sample has 80,000 to 100,000 clones; roughly 85% are singletons. Specimen: peripheral blood, collected 28 days after the second AZD1222 dose. The sequence was collected from an adult who received the AZD1222 COVID-19 vaccine. This chain uses TRBV19 with TRBJ2-7, with TRBD1 matching 9 bases. The CDR3 DNA is TGTGCCAGTAGTCCGGGTTTGGACAGGGGAGGCTACGAGCAGTACTTC. Translated, it gives CASSPGLDRGGYEQYF.